The subject of this entry is one T cell receptor (beta chain). 60 Vbeta and 13 Jbeta primers were used in PCR. The method was immunoSEQ multiplex PCR; TCRdb's version includes in-frame clones alone and lacks a portion of them. The sample yields under 200,000 clones, over 65% seen once. This sample was included in a study of cytomegalovirus exposure and HLA in healthy donors. V lost 1 base and J lost 4, with 12 bases in between. The CDR3 is made up of 15 amino acids. CDR1 and CDR2 (germline): KGHSH, LQKENI. This chain joins TRBV18 and TRBJ2-3, with D possibly matching TRBD2 (7 bases). The sample was PBMCs. The receptor was derived from a middle-aged woman in good health and CMV-seronegative. CDR3 DNA sequence: TGTGCCAGCTCACCACAGGGGGGGCTCGCAGATACGCAGTATTTT. It translates to CASSPQGGLADTQYF.